The 5 T cell receptor beta chains below all came from one sample that was sequenced in a study of patients and donors after allogeneic stem cell transplantation. TCRdb independently ran MiXCR on the RT-PCR reads; one entry per CDR3 protein. The sample has fewer than 75,000 distinct CDR3 sequences, about a quarter seen once. Sequencing was done on a sample of blood, either unsorted or a sorted T cell fraction (not recorded which). Every receptor here comes from a human donor who was either an allogeneic HSCT recipient or a stem cell or donor lymphocyte infusion donor (not recorded which). It is not recorded whose cells these are; they may come from a transplant donor.

This clonotype was counted between two and nine times. The V call is TRBV7-9, the J call TRBJ2-3, with 10 bases matching TRBD2. V lost 5 bases to trimming and J lost 5 bases; unmatched junction nucleotides: 19. This CDR3 comprises 19 residues. Germline V CDR1 and CDR2: SEHNR, FQNEAQ (reference sequence). CDR3 bases: TGTGCCAGCAGCCCTAGGGGGTCTCTAGCGGGAGTGGCGATAGATACGCAGTATTTT. It is translated as CASSPRGSLAGVAIDTQYF.

J is TRBJ2-5 and V is TRBV25-1, with D perhaps assigned TRBD1 or TRBD2 (5 bases each). V gave up 10 bases and J gave up 9 bases, with 18 bases separating them. The germline gives CDR1 MGHDK, CDR2 SYGVNS. CDR3 size: 12 residues. The CDR3 region has the DNA TGTGCCATCAGAGGGGCCTCCGGGTCCCAGTACTTC. It translates to CAIRGASGSQYF.

The V call is TRBV12-3 or TRBV12-4, the J call TRBJ2-5; D may be TRBD1 (6 bases). The CDR3 consists of 14 residues. Trimming took off 7 bases at V and 1 base at J, with 13 bases between the two ends. DNA for the CDR3: TGTGCCAGCACCTCGACAGGCATCCAAGAGACCCAGTACTTC. It codes for CASTSTGIQETQYF.

This clonotype was seen more than once but under ten times. The V and J genes are TRBV2 and TRBJ1-1; TRBD1 matches at 9 bases. The germline V gene encodes CDR1 SNHLY and CDR2 FYNNEI. There are 14 residues in the CDR3. V dropped 6 bases and J dropped 5; count of bases not matched to a gene: 7. CDR3 in DNA: TGTGCCAGCAGCCTGGACAGGGGTAAAACTGAAGCTTTCTTT. Its protein product is CASSLDRGKTEAFF.

The V and J genes are TRBV7-8 and TRBJ2-3, with unresolved D. This CDR3 contains 12 residues. The germline V gene encodes CDR1 SGHVS and CDR2 FQNEAQ. V shed 4 bases and J shed 5 bases, with 7 bases lying between them. Here the CDR3 reads CASSSRRDTQYF. The CDR3 coding sequence is TGTGCCAGCAGCTCGCGGAGAGATACGCAGTATTTT.